A selection of T cell receptor beta chains follows, all from one sample in a study of blood T cell repertoires in COVID-19. Method: immunoSEQ multiplex PCR; TCRdb's copy keeps in-frame clones and lacks some. Here the sample spans around 300,000 clones, roughly nine tenths being singletons. The sequenced sample consisted of peripheral blood. Receptors originate from a woman in her thirties or forties who had recovered from COVID-19. CDR3s include the opening cysteine and the closing phenylalanine or tryptophan. Fields, in order: V gene, J gene, CDR3 protein.

TRBV18	TRBJ2-3	CASSPPREGPTDTQYF
TRBV24-1	TRBJ2-2	CATEEYNTGELFF
TRBV24-1	TRBJ2-7	CATSDSNTYEQYF
TRBV28	TRBJ2-1	CASSPRGGSYNEQFF
TRBV9	TRBJ1-1	CASSVAGDTEAFF
TRBV5-5	TRBJ2-7	CASSLAGNSGEQYF
TRBV7-3	TRBJ2-2	CASRGTGNTGELFF
TRBV19	TRBJ2-6	CASSTRTGETSGANVLTF
TRBV4-2	TRBJ2-1	CASSPNLLREQFF
TRBV10-3	TRBJ1-2	CAIMGTGNYGYTF
TRBV27	TRBJ1-2	CASTSRQGFHYGYTF
TRBV27	TRBJ1-2	CASTLTGGANYGYTF
TRBV5-8	TRBJ2-1	CASSLWASGINEQFF
TRBV14	TRBJ1-6	CASSQRYRRDNSPLHF
TRBV30	TRBJ1-5	CAWSAGLNQPQHF
TRBV3-1/TRBV3-2	TRBJ1-6	CASSSRGSEALHF
TRBV24-1	TRBJ2-2	CATSVAGASTGELFF
TRBV7-2	TRBJ2-7	CASSFFFQREYEQYF
TRBV3-1/TRBV3-2	TRBJ1-2	CASSERDRGSGYTF
TRBV6-6	TRBJ1-5	CASRQGGSNQPQHF
TRBV11-3	TRBJ2-1	CASSLDETGNEQFF
TRBV6-5	TRBJ2-6	CAILVGSGANVLTF
TRBV5-1	TRBJ2-1	CASSSQTGNYNEQFF
TRBV5-1	TRBJ2-7	CASSFLAGPSEQYF
TRBV5-1	TRBJ1-2	CASSLTGTGHNGYTF
TRBV19	TRBJ2-5	CASSIGRSSKETQYF
TRBV19	TRBJ1-1	CASSIDRDGDRAWSTEAFF
TRBV20-1	TRBJ2-1	CSASRGRAEGNEQFF
TRBV12-3/TRBV12-4	TRBJ1-6	CASSQWTVSPLHF
TRBV7-8	TRBJ2-5	CASSSSLGDRVRETQYF
TRBV9	TRBJ2-1	CASSVGSGGAYNEQFF
TRBV28	TRBJ2-7	CASSLSGPYEQYF
TRBV18	TRBJ2-3	CASSRRTSGDGTDTQYF
TRBV6-5	TRBJ2-1	CASSSKPGQTYNEQFF
TRBV7-2	TRBJ2-7	CASSLYRDRGLEQYF
TRBV21-1	TRBJ2-7	CASSKSERPEQYF
TRBV18	TRBJ2-2	CASSRGATGELFF
TRBV29-1	TRBJ1-1	CSVDPTGINTEAFF
TRBV27	TRBJ2-7	CASSPIAGDYEQYF
TRBV19	TRBJ2-5	CASSIPGDETQYF
TRBV24-1	TRBJ2-1	CATSDFGETGMRQFF
TRBV27	TRBJ2-1	CASMGRQSSYNEQFF
TRBV29-1	TRBJ2-1	CSVVAISSGNEQFF
TRBV27	TRBJ2-7	CASSRRQGLGEQYF
TRBV3-1/TRBV3-2	TRBJ2-1	CASSQQLARGQFF